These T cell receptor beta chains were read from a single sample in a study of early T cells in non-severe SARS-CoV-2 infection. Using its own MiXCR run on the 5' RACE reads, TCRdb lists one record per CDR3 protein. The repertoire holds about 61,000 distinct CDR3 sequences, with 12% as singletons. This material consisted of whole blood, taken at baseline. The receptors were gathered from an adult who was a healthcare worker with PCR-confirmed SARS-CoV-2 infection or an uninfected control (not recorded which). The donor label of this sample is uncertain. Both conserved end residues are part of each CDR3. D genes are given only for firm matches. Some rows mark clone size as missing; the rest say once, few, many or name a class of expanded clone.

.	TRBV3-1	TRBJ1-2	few	CASSQGGLSGYTF	TGTGCCAGCAGCCAAGGAGGATTGTCTGGCTACACCTTC
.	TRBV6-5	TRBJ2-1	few	CASSYSSALRRYNEQFF	TGTGCCAGCAGTTACTCGAGTGCATTGCGGCGATACAATGAGCAGTTCTTC
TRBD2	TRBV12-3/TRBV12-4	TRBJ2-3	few	CASSFQRGGTDTQYF	TGTGCCAGCAGTTTCCAGCGGGGAGGCACAGATACGCAGTATTTT
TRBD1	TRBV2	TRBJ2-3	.	CASSIPDRGLVDTQYF	TGTGCCAGCAGTATCCCTGACAGGGGGCTTGTTGATACGCAGTATTTT
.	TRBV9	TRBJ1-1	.	CASSVATGRNTEAFF	TGTGCCAGCAGCGTAGCTACAGGGCGGAACACTGAAGCTTTCTTT
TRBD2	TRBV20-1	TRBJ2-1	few	CSALTGASGGYNEQFF	TGCAGTGCCCTCACTGGGGCGAGCGGGGGGTACAATGAGCAGTTCTTC
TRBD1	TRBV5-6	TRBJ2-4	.	CASSWGQLQNIQYF	TGTGCCAGCAGCTGGGGACAGCTCCAAAACATTCAGTACTTC
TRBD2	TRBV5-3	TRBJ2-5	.	CARSCQRGDHQETQYF	TGTGCCAGAAGCTGCCAGCGGGGGGACCACCAAGAGACCCAGTACTTC
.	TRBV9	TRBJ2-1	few	CASSQLNRDNEQFF	TGTGCCAGCAGCCAATTAAATAGGGACAATGAGCAGTTCTTC
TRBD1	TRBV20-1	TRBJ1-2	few	CSARRGQGANYGYTF	TGCAGTGCTAGAAGGGGACAGGGGGCAAACTATGGCTACACCTTC
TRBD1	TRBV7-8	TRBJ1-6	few	CASSPTGNSPLHF	TGTGCCAGCAGCCCGACAGGGAATTCACCCCTCCACTTT
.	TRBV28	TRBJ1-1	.	CVSSSSPNTEAFF	TGTGTCAGCAGTTCCTCCCCTAACACTGAAGCTTTCTTT
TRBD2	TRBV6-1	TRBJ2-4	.	CASSEPGLAANIQYF	TGTGCCAGCAGTGAACCCGGACTAGCGGCAAACATTCAGTACTTC
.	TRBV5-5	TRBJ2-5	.	CASSFVDSQETQYF	TGTGCCAGCAGCTTCGTGGACAGCCAAGAGACCCAGTACTTC
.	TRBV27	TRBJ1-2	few	CASTRARARNYGYTF	TGTGCCAGCACAAGAGCAAGGGCCCGAAACTATGGCTACACCTTC
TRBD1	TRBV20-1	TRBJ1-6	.	CSADTGGVYNSPLHF	TGCAGTGCTGATACAGGGGGCGTTTATAATTCACCCCTCCACTTT
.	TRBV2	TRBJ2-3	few	CASSGLFVTRGHTDTQYF	TGTGCCAGCAGTGGGTTATTTGTGACCCGCGGTCATACAGATACGCAGTATTTT
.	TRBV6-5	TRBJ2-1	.	CASSYPGTPNLFF	TGTGCCAGCAGTTACCCGGGGACTCCAAATCTGTTCTTC
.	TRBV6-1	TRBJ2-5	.	CASSEVGQETQYF	TGTGCCAGCAGTGAAGTTGGGCAAGAGACCCAGTACTTC
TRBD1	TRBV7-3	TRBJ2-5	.	CASSETGGGETQYF	TGTGCCAGCAGCGAGACAGGGGGCGGAGAGACCCAGTACTTC
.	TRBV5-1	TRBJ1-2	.	CASSRGETNYGYTF	TGCGCCAGCAGCCGGGGGGAGACTAACTATGGCTACACCTTC
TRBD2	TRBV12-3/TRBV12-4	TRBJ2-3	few	CASRKGLAGAKDTQYF	TGTGCCAGCAGGAAAGGACTAGCGGGGGCGAAAGATACGCAGTATTTT
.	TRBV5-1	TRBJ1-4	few	CASSVGATNEKLFF	TGCGCCAGCAGCGTGGGGGCGACTAATGAAAAACTGTTTTTT
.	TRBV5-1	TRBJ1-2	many	CASSLDTNYGYTF	TGTGCCAGCAGCTTGGACACTAACTATGGCTACACCTTC
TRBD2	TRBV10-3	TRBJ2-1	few	CAISEPPTSVNEQFF	TGTGCCATCAGTGAGCCCCCCACTAGCGTCAATGAGCAGTTCTTC
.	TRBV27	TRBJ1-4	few	CASKGGRATNEKLFF	TGTGCCAGCAAGGGGGGGAGGGCAACTAATGAAAAACTGTTTTTT
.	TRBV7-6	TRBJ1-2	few	CASSPDLSGYGYTF	TGTGCCAGCAGCCCCGACCTCTCGGGCTATGGCTACACCTTC
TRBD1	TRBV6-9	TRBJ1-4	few	CARNRGQAATDPTNEKLFF	TGTGCCAGAAATCGAGGACAGGCGGCGACAGATCCAACTAATGAAAAACTGTTTTTT
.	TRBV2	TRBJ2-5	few	CATSLLRQETQYF	TGTGCCACCAGTTTGCTTCGTCAAGAGACCCAGTACTTC
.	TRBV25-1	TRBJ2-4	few	CASSQELLAKNIQYF	TGTGCCAGCAGCCAGGAGCTTCTAGCCAAAAACATTCAGTACTTC
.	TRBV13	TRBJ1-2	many	CASSPWTEGYGYTF	TGTGCCAGCAGCCCCTGGACAGAGGGTTATGGCTACACCTTC
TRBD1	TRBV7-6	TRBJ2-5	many	CASSPRTGQETQYF	TGTGCCAGCAGCCCGAGGACAGGTCAAGAGACCCAGTACTTC
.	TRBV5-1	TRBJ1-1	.	CASSLIPTGSNTEAFF	TGCGCCAGCAGCTTAATCCCTACGGGGAGTAACACTGAAGCTTTCTTT
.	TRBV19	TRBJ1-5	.	CASSILDGNQPQHF	TGTGCCAGTAGTATATTGGACGGCAATCAGCCCCAGCATTTT
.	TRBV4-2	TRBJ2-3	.	CASSQVKSTDTQYF	TGTGCCAGCAGCCAAGTGAAAAGCACAGATACGCAGTATTTT
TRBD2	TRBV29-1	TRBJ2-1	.	CSVDPTSGGSYNEQFF	TGCAGCGTTGATCCGACTAGCGGGGGCTCCTACAATGAGCAGTTCTTC
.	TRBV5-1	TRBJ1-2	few	CASSLAVVSGFGGYTF	TGCGCCAGCAGCTTGGCCGTCGTCTCCGGTTTTGGCGGCTACACCTTC
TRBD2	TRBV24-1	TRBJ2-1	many	CATQAGGAYNEQFF	TGTGCCACGCAAGCGGGGGGGGCCTACAATGAGCAGTTCTTC
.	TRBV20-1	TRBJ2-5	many	CSARLPEDSETQYF	TGCAGTGCTAGACTACCTGAGGATTCGGAGACCCAGTACTTC
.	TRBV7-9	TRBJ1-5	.	CASSYSDLNQPQHF	TGTGCCAGCAGCTACAGCGACCTGAATCAGCCCCAGCATTTT
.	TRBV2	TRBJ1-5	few	CASRSGLGQPQHF	TGTGCCAGCAGGTCGGGGCTAGGACAGCCCCAGCATTTT
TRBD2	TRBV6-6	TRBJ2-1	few	CASSTRLAGGYNEQFF	TGTGCCAGCAGTACTCGACTAGCGGGGGGATACAATGAGCAGTTCTTC
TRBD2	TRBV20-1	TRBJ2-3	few	CSVKRGGTDTQYF	TGCAGTGTTAAACGGGGGGGCACAGATACGCAGTATTTT
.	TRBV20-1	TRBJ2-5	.	CSATGATGIQETQYF	TGCAGTGCTACCGGGGCCACAGGGATCCAAGAGACCCAGTACTTC
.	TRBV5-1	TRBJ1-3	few	CASSQDGNSGNTIYF	TGCGCCAGCAGCCAGGACGGCAACTCTGGAAACACCATATATTTT
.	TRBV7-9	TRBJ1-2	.	CASSPAMGQTTNYGYTF	TGTGCCAGCAGCCCTGCAATGGGCCAAACGACTAACTATGGCTACACCTTC
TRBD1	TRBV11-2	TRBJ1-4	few	CASSTDRGAEKLFF	TGTGCCAGCAGCACAGACAGGGGCGCTGAAAAACTGTTTTTT
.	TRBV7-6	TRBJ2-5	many	CASSATQETQYF	TGTGCCAGCAGCGCGACACAAGAGACCCAGTACTTC
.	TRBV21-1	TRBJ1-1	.	CASSKFPGTEAFF	TGTGCCAGCAGCAAATTCCCGGGCACTGAAGCTTTCTTT